The entry below gives a single T cell receptor (beta chain) sequence along with its context. What it binds is unknown. The sample comes from a study of PD-L1 blockade in urothelial cancer. Study overall: About 90% of the 29 patients were males with bladder-origin urothelial cancer. Patients had been given 0 to 3 earlier chemotherapy regimens. General observations from the study: Better progression-free and overall survival followed lower pretreatment blood clonality.

Some clones are missing from TCRdb's copy, which holds only in-frame ones; the method was immunoSEQ multiplex PCR. Seen here are roughly 84,000 clones, 82% observed once, and the top ten hold more than 8%. Sample contribution per patient ranged from 1 to 8, covering pretreatment and on-treatment. The sequences come from PBMCs, collected around atezolizumab (anti-PD-L1) treatment. The receptor was isolated from a man in his 70s with urothelial cancer.

CDR3 coding DNA: TGTGCCAGCAGCTCCTATTCCACTGAAGCTTTCTTT. The encoded protein is CASSSYSTEAFF. The chain employs TRBV5-6 and TRBJ1-1, with D hard to call. In germline, CDR1 is SGHDT, CDR2 YYEEEE. This CDR3 has 12 amino acids. Trimming took off 3 bases at V and 4 bases at J, with 7 bases between the two ends.